This T cell receptor (beta chain) was identified in a study of blood T cell repertoires in COVID-19. The data were produced by immunoSEQ multiplex PCR, yet TCRdb's version contains in-frame clones alone and is incomplete. Among a few hundred thousand clones listed, approximately 89% were seen once. The CDR3 runs 15 residues. The V end lost 3 bases, the J end lost 3 bases, and 15 bases lay between the germline ends. CDR1 is ENHRY and CDR2 is SYGVKD in the germline V gene. This clone appeared a few times. This receptor was taken from an older woman with acute or convalescent COVID-19. The chain couples TRBV10-3 to TRBJ2-7, with TRBD2 as a possible D gene (5 bases). Sequenced material: peripheral blood. The CDR3 DNA reads as TGTGCCATCAGTGATTTGACCCCCGGGGTCTACGAGCAGTACTTC. Translating it yields CAISDLTPGVYEQYF.